This T cell receptor (beta chain) is from a study of T cell responses to AZD1222 COVID-19 vaccine. Notes on the study in general: Spike regions recognized by vaccine-associated CD4 TCRs spanned the protein, led by 160-218 and 743-854. Clonal diversity was possibly underestimated, and white British individuals and females predominated among donors. Only a handful of people who got AZD1222 tested seropositive at baseline. Nearly half of spike-specific TCRs reportedly target unmutated variant regions.

Sequenced by immunoSEQ multiplex PCR; TCRdb stores in-frame clones only, minus some. This table has some 140,000 clones, over 90% appearing once. A remark on this clone: Its antigen is currently unknown.

This CDR3 comprises 15 residues. The V and J ends lost 1 base and 4 bases, in that order; junction bases with no gene match: 7. Germline V gene lookup returns CDR1 SGDLS and CDR2 YYNGEE. The chain has TRBV9 and TRBJ1-2; 7 nucleotides match TRBD1. The sequence came from an adult in good health. The input for sequencing was peripheral blood, taken on day 0 of AZD1222 vaccination. The CDR3 sequence: CASSVLEGAVYGYTF. CDR3 sequence (DNA): TGTGCCAGCAGCGTACTAGAGGGGGCGGTCTATGGCTACACCTTC. The full variable domain, completed using reference TRBV9 and TRBJ1-2, is DSGVTQTPKHLITATGQRVTLRCSPRSGDLSVYWYQQSLDQGLQFLIQYYNGEERAKGNILERFSAQQFPDLHSELNLSSLELGDSALYFCASSVLEGAVYGYTFGSGTRLTVV.